This T cell receptor beta chain stems from a study of OX40 agonist ivuxolimab in advanced cancers. Describing the broader study: Ivuxolimab was a fully human IgG2 agonistic monoclonal antibody targeting the costimulatory receptor OX40 (CD134). Prior anti-PD-1, anti-PD-L1 or anti-CTLA-4 therapy was permitted, and checkpoint inhibitors had been received by about 37% of dose-escalation patients. Partial responses were achieved by three dose-escalation patients, of whom one had hepatocellular carcinoma and two had cutaneous melanoma. The paper reports the monotherapy dose-escalation portion (N = 52 patients) of the phase I ivuxolimab trial. Peripheral TCRbeta sequencing aimed to test whether ivuxolimab altered TCR sequence diversity and caused clonal T-cell expansion. Intravenous ivuxolimab was administered to patients every 2 weeks at six dose levels: 0.01, 0.1, 0.3, 1.5, 3 and 10 mg/kg. In the dose-escalation cohort, around four fifths of patients were male, and the mean age was approximately 60 years, with a range of roughly 20 to 79. Among the approximately 50 dose-escalation patients, around 19 had hepatocellular carcinoma, 15 melanoma, 9 renal cell carcinoma and 9 head and neck cancer. General study outcomes and caveats: The antigen specificity of the clonally expanded peripheral T cells was not determined. After ivuxolimab, expanded clones were on average more numerous among CD8+ T cells than among CD4+ T cells. In partial responders in the 0.1-3.0 mg/kg groups, normalized peripheral clonal expansion was found to be among the lowest, especially among CD8+ T cells. Low levels of normalized T-cell clonal expansion were also seen in some nonresponding patients. At doses of 0.1 to 3.0 mg/kg, clonal expansion of both CD4+ and CD8+ blood T cells was observed from baseline to week 6.

To sequence the TCRbeta CDR3 region, genomic DNA was isolated from the sorted cells. The immunoSEQ Assay was used to sequence the TCRbeta CDR3 regions. The source is immuneACCESS, and TCRdb retained only in-frame sequences with V and J called. Part of the clones is not carried over; for the studies checked, unresolved V genes explain less than half of this, and the remainder is unexplained. Here the sample has approximately 22,000 clones; roughly 82% occur a single time. Jointly, the top ten make up 20% to 30% of the sample. Patients with autoimmune disease history or receiving systemic immunosuppression were excluded from the trial. In every dose cohort, peripheral blood was drawn for TCR sequencing at baseline, cycle 4 day 1, and cycle 7 day 1. Samples were obtained from an open-label, multicenter, first-in-human phase I dose-escalation trial of ivuxolimab. Adults with locally advanced or metastatic melanoma, renal cell carcinoma, hepatocellular carcinoma or head and neck squamous cell carcinoma were enrolled in the trial. Before TCR sequencing, CD4+ T cells and CD8+ T cells were sorted from peripheral blood as separate populations.

As for this clone: Its antigen is still unknown. Per-nucleotide qualities are absent, and no much larger clonotype sits a single base away.

V is reduced by 1 base and J by 2 bases, leaving a spacing of 13 bases between them. From the cysteine up to the phenylalanine, the CDR3 has a length of 16 residues. The sequence is cut down to CDR3 DNA, 48 bases in frame from base 1. Via the germline V gene (reference sequence), CDR1 is MNHEY and CDR2 SMNVEV. The sequence was obtained from an adult with an advanced solid tumor such as melanoma, head and neck, liver or kidney cancer. Rearrangement joined TRBV27 to TRBJ2-3; possibly the D gene is TRBD1, per 6 matching bases. This specimen consisted of CD4+ or CD8+ T cells sorted from blood, obtained in a trial of the OX40 agonist ivuxolimab. The sequenced DNA is TGTGCCAGCAGTTTATTGGCAGGGGCCTCCACAGATACGCAGTATTTT. Its protein product is CASSLLAGASTDTQYF.